The clone carrying this TCR beta chain was counted only a few times. Only in-frame clones appear in the TCRdb table, and some are missing; sequencing was by immunoSEQ multiplex PCR. The sample carries approximately 740,000 clones, 90% to 95% recorded once. This sample was included in a study of shared clonotypes between healthy human individuals. CD45RO negativity and positive selection for CCR7 defined naive CD8 cells, a population that excluded terminally differentiated effector memory CD45RA+ cells. All participating donors were Caucasian adults from Nashville, Tennessee. Trimming pared 5 bases from V and 3 bases from J, leaving 13 bases between. Germline loops: CDR1 MGHRA, CDR2 YSYEKL. The CDR3 covers 14 residues.

The TCR sequence derives from a man younger than 40 in good health. The sample taken for sequencing was naive CD8+ T cells sorted from blood. The chain combines TRBV4-1 with TRBJ1-1; perhaps TRBD1 as D (5 bases). CDR3 DNA: TGCGCCAGCAGCACGAGGGGAGGCGACACTGAAGCTTTCTTT. It yields the protein CASSTRGGDTEAFF.